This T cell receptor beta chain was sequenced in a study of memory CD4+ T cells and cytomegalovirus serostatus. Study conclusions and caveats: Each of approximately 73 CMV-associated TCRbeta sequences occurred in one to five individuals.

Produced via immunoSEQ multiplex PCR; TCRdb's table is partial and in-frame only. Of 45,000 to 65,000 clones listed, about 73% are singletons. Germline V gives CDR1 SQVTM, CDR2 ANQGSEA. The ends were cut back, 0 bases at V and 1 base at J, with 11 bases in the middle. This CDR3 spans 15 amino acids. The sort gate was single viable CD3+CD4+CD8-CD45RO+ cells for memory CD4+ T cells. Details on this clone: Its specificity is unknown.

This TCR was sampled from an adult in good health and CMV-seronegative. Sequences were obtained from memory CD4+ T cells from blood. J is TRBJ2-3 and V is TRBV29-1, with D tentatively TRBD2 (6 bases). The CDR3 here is CSVEDRGSGTDTQYF. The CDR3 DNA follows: TGCAGCGTTGAAGACCGGGGGTCTGGCACAGATACGCAGTATTTT.